Presented here are 20 T cell receptor beta chains from one specimen sequenced in a study of cytomegalovirus exposure and HLA in healthy donors. Measured with immunoSEQ multiplex PCR; TCRdb has only the in-frame clones, and not every one. In the table there are more than 55,000 clones, around 95% of which are singletons. The sequencing input was PBMCs. These receptor sequences come from a woman aged 18-30 years in good health and CMV-seronegative.

This chain uses TRBV9 with TRBJ1-6, with 12 bases aligning to TRBD1. CDR3 length: 17 amino acids. Germline V gene data show CDR1 as SGDLS and CDR2 as YYNGEE. V gave up 0 bases and J gave up 7 bases; unmatched junction bases: 5. CDR3 region: CASSVAGQGAWNSPLHF. The CDR3 region has the DNA TGTGCCAGCAGCGTAGCGGGACAGGGGGCTTGGAATTCACCCCTCCACTTT.

The chain couples TRBV7-9 to TRBJ1-5; a possible D gene is TRBD1 (6 bases). CDR3 size: 16 residues. Looked up from germline, CDR1 is SEHNR and CDR2 is FQNEAQ (reference sequence). Trimming stripped 5 bases from V and 0 bases from J, with 14 bases between. The CDR3 bases are TGTGCCAGCAGCGGAGGACAGCTCAATAGCAATCAGCCCCAGCATTTT. Translated: CASSGGQLNSNQPQHF.

This clone has just one count. This rearrangement joins TRBV19 to TRBJ2-3; maybe TRBD1 (6 bases). The CDR3 extends over 17 amino acids. Looked up from germline, CDR1 is LNHDA and CDR2 is SQIVND (reference sequence). Trimming shortened V by 5 bases and J by 2 bases, and 20 bases separated the two germline ends. The CDR3 is CASSFSASTGYTDTQYF. CDR3 nucleotide sequence: TGTGCCAGTAGTTTCTCGGCGAGCACAGGGTACACAGATACGCAGTATTTT.

This sequence joins TRBV2 and TRBJ1-2; the D is unclear. The V and J ends lost 7 bases and 5 bases respectively, with 17 bases between them. CDR3 size: 14 residues. The germline CDR1 and CDR2 sequences are SNHLY and FYNNEI. CDR3 nucleotides: TGTGCCAGCACCAGACTGCGGACTGAATATGGCTACACCTTC. It codes for CASTRLRTEYGYTF.

The V and J genes are TRBV15 and TRBJ1-6; the match to TRBD1 covers 8 bases. Germline CDR1 and CDR2: LNHNV and YYDKDF (reference sequence). J was trimmed by 7 bases and V by 0 bases; bases with no gene match: 8. There are 17 residues in the CDR3. The DNA for the CDR3 is TGTGCCACCAGCAGAGATCGGGTCGGACAGGGCAATTCACCCCTCCACTTT. This gives the protein CATSRDRVGQGNSPLHF.

The V call is TRBV6-1, the J call TRBJ1-2, with D unclear. From germline, CDR1 is MNHNS and CDR2 SASEGT. CDR3 size: 15 residues. Trimming shortened V by 4 bases and J by 4 bases, and 16 bases separated the two germline ends. CDR3 protein: CASSAHIDRGYGYTF. In DNA form, the CDR3 reads TGTGCCAGCAGTGCCCACATCGACCGGGGCTATGGCTACACCTTC.

DNA for the CDR3: TGCGCCAGCAGGTACCCGACTAGCGGGGGGATCCCACCCGATACGCAGTATTTT. Translated, it gives CASRYPTSGGIPPDTQYF. The rearrangement joins TRBV10-1 to TRBJ2-3, with 13 bases lining up with TRBD2. This CDR3 comprises 18 residues. The trim removed 6 bases at V and 6 bases at J, leaving 15 bases unmatched. The germline gives CDR1 WNHNN, CDR2 SYGVQD (reference sequence).

The chain carries TRBV11-2 and TRBJ2-7, with 7 bases matching TRBD2. In germline, CDR1 is SGHAT, CDR2 FQNNGV. V was clipped by 8 bases and J by 9 bases; unmatched bases: 19. The CDR3 has 15 amino acids. CDR3 sequence: CASSHTGGRGTGQYF. The CDR3 DNA reads as TGTGCCAGCTCCCATACGGGCGGGCGGGGGACCGGGCAGTACTTC.

V gene TRBV27 combines with J gene TRBJ1-4; D possibly corresponds to TRBD1 (6 bases). CDR1 and CDR2 (germline): MNHEY, SMNVEV (reference sequence). This CDR3 has 15 residues. Trimming took off 6 bases at V and 0 bases at J, with 11 bases between the two ends. This CDR3 reads CASRRQVATNEKLFF. For the CDR3, the DNA is TGTGCCAGCAGAAGACAGGTTGCAACTAATGAAAAACTGTTTTTT.

The rearrangement uses TRBV28 and TRBJ2-3; possibly TRBD2 for D (7 bases). The CDR3 totals 13 residues. Germline CDR1 reads MDHEN; CDR2 reads SYDVKM. The germline V and J ends were trimmed by 4 bases and 6 bases, with 11 bases remaining between them. CDR3 sequence (DNA): TGTGCCAGCAGTTCGGGGGGCGAGGATACGCAGTATTTT. This sequence encodes CASSSGGEDTQYF.

The chain recombines TRBV19 with TRBJ1-6, with 8 positions matching TRBD1. Looked up from germline, CDR1 is LNHDA and CDR2 is SQIVND (reference sequence). Trimming at V came to 5 bases and at J to 7 bases, leaving 7 bases not matched to a gene. This CDR3 is built from 15 residues. The CDR3 nucleotides read TGTGCCAGTAGTTTCCGGACAGGGAGAAATTCACCCCTCCACTTT. Amino acids: CASSFRTGRNSPLHF.

The chain is built from TRBV27 and TRBJ1-1; D possibly corresponds to TRBD1 (6 bases). The CDR3 covers 13 residues. V was shortened by 4 bases and J by 6 bases, with 12 bases between the two germline ends. CDR1 and CDR2 from the germline V gene are MNHEY and SMNVEV (reference sequence). DNA of the CDR3: TGTGCCAGCAGTTCCGGTTGGGGGCCTGAAGCTTTCTTT. It is translated as CASSSGWGPEAFF.

The gene calls are TRBV5-4 and TRBJ2-1, with a weak D call TRBD2 (5 bases). This CDR3 contains 16 residues. Germline values: CDR1 SGHNT, CDR2 YYREEE (reference sequence). The V end lost 1 base, the J end lost 0 bases, and 11 bases lay between the germline ends. The CDR3 loop reads CASSLSRGSSYNEQFF. DNA of the CDR3: TGTGCCAGCAGCTTGTCCCGGGGTAGCTCCTACAATGAGCAGTTCTTC.

The V call is TRBV18, the J call TRBJ1-4; 8 bases agree with TRBD1. V shed 1 base, J shed 8 bases, and the junction held 6 bases outside the gene matches. Germline CDR1 reads KGHSH; CDR2 reads LQKENI. This CDR3 spans 15 amino acids. CDR3 nucleotide sequence: TGTGCCAGCTCACCACAGACAGGGGTTACAGAAAAACTGTTTTTT. Translation gives CASSPQTGVTEKLFF.

This clone was seen a few times. The rearrangement links TRBV28 to TRBJ2-7; perhaps TRBD1 as D (6 bases). The length of the CDR3 is 13 residues. Per germline, CDR1 MDHEN and CDR2 SYDVKM. The V end was cut by 5 bases, the J end by 2 bases, with 10 bases between. The CDR3 reads CASSGDTPYEQYF. CDR3 nucleotides: TGTGCCAGCAGTGGGGACACGCCCTACGAGCAGTACTTC. Together with reference TRBV28 and TRBJ2-7, the CDR3 gives the full variable domain: DVKVTQSSRYLVKRTGEKVFLECVQDMDHENMFWYRQDPGLGLRLIYFSYDVKMKEKGDIPEGYSVSREKKERFSLILESASTNQTSMYLCASSGDTPYEQYFGPGTRLTVT.

With respect to this clone: At the DNA level, this CDR3 is encoded by other sequences in the same sample as well. The chain uses TRBV5-1 and TRBJ2-3; the D gene is possibly TRBD1 (5 bases). V was pared by 0 bases and J by 3 bases, with 11 bases between. Germline CDR1 SGHRS, CDR2 YFSETQ. The CDR3 consists of 15 residues. The CDR3 DNA is TGCGCCAGCAGCTTGGCAGGGATCGGTACAGATACGCAGTATTTT. Protein: CASSLAGIGTDTQYF.

V usage is TRBV19 and J usage is TRBJ2-1; perhaps TRBD1 as D (6 bases). The CDR3 has 15 residues. Trimming cost V 5 bases and J 0 bases, with 11 bases left between them. Germline V gene lookup returns CDR1 LNHDA and CDR2 SQIVND (reference sequence). The CDR3 reads CASSPRGSSYNEQFF. The CDR3 DNA follows: TGTGCCAGTAGTCCCAGGGGTAGCTCCTACAATGAGCAGTTCTTC. The full variable domain, its missing parts supplied by reference TRBV19 and TRBJ2-1, is DGGITQSPKYLFRKEGQNVTLSCEQNLNHDAMYWYRQDPGQGLRLIYYSQIVNDFQKGDIAEGYSVSREKKESFPLTVTSAQKNPTAFYLCASSPRGSSYNEQFFGPGTRLTVL.

This chain links TRBV19 with TRBJ1-2; unclear D gene. Germline loops: CDR1 LNHDA, CDR2 SQIVND (reference sequence). The CDR3 runs 12 residues. The ends were cut back, 5 bases at V and 7 bases at J, with 11 bases in the middle. The CDR3 region has the DNA TGTGCCAGTAGTCTGCGGCAGTTTGGCTACACCTTC. Protein sequence: CASSLRQFGYTF.

The chain carries TRBV7-3 and TRBJ2-5, with 14 bases matching TRBD2. Germline V lookup: CDR1 SGHTA, CDR2 FQGTGA. Trimming removed 3 bases from V and 4 bases from J; junction bases left unmatched: 7. The CDR3 runs to 17 residues. In DNA form, the CDR3 reads TGTGCCAGCAGCTTGGGACTAGCGGGGGCCTGGGGAGAGACCCAGTACTTC. Translated, it gives CASSLGLAGAWGETQYF.

The V gene is TRBV30, the J gene TRBJ2-1; a weak D match, TRBD2 (6 bases). Germline CDR1 is GTSNPN and CDR2 is SVGIG (reference sequence). The CDR3 length is 15 residues. V was trimmed by 0 bases and J by 4 bases, leaving 13 bases between them. In DNA form, the CDR3 reads TGTGCCTGGAGTGTAGGTGGCGGGGCATACAATGAGCAGTTCTTC. Translation: CAWSVGGGAYNEQFF.